This TCR beta chain was found in a study of cytomegalovirus exposure and HLA in healthy donors. Germline V lookup: CDR1 SGHRS, CDR2 YFSETQ. V gave up 5 bases and J gave up 5 bases, with 7 bases separating them. The CDR3 has 11 residues. The PCR made use of 60 Vbeta and 13 Jbeta primers. The protocol was immunoSEQ multiplex PCR, while the TCRdb copy is restricted to in-frame clones and leaves out a portion. The sample includes 80,000 to 95,000 clones. Findings and limits, study-wide: An analysis that came later showed most CMV-associated TCR beta chains appearing HLA-restricted. Altogether, around 160 TCR beta chains were recorded as cytomegalovirus-associated. In most subjects, TCR beta sequences reportedly gave accurate predictions of HLA-A and HLA-B alleles.

Note on this clone: Its antigen is unidentified.

Everyone who donated was a healthy bone marrow donor. This chain links TRBV5-1 with TRBJ1-1; D perhaps matches TRBD1 (5 bases). This clonotype was obtained from a woman aged 25 to 39 in good health and CMV-seronegative. The sample was PBMCs. The CDR3 here is CASSGGTEAFF. CDR3 nucleotide sequence: TGCGCCAGCAGTGGGGGGACTGAAGCTTTCTTT.